The 25 T cell receptor beta chains below come from one sample, sequenced in a study of T cell responses to AZD1222 COVID-19 vaccine. Here immunoSEQ multiplex PCR was the method, and the copy in TCRdb shows in-frame clones only, minus some. The table includes 150,000 or so clones, more than 90% detected once. The sequencing here drew on peripheral blood, taken on day 0 of AZD1222 vaccination. All receptors come from an adult in good health.

The J gene is TRBJ2-2, the V gene TRBV6-4; D might be TRBD2 (5 bases). The CDR3 is made up of 16 amino acids. Looked up from germline, CDR1 is MRHNA and CDR2 is SNTAGT. V lost 3 bases and J lost 2, with 13 bases in between. In nucleotides, the CDR3 is TGTGCCAGCAGTGAGGAAGGCGGGTCTAACACCGGGGAGCTGTTTTTT. Its protein product is CASSEEGGSNTGELFF.

The rearrangement joins TRBV2 to TRBJ2-1; D is possibly TRBD1 or TRBD2 (5 bases each). CDR1 and CDR2 from the germline V gene are SNHLY and FYNNEI. Between the trimmed V and J ends, which lost 8 bases and 13 bases, there was a span of 15 bases. This CDR3 comprises 11 residues. The DNA of the CDR3 is TGTGCCAGCGGGGGACCGGACCCCCAGTTCTTC. Protein: CASGGPDPQFF.

This clone was observed a few times. V is TRBV15 and J is TRBJ1-4, with TRBD1 matching 7 bases. There are 15 residues in the CDR3. Germline-derived CDR1 and CDR2 are LNHNV and YYDKDF (reference sequence). After removal of 7 bases from V and 1 base from J, the junction contained 6 bases not matched to a gene. CDR3 DNA sequence: TGTGCCACCACCAAGGACAGGAGAACTAATGAAAAACTGTTTTTT. Protein: CATTKDRRTNEKLFF.

The J gene is TRBJ1-4, the V gene TRBV7-8; tentatively, D is TRBD1 (5 bases). Trimming removed 5 bases at V and 1 base at J, with 11 bases between. CDR3 size: 15 residues. CDR1 is SGHVS, CDR2 FQNEAQ, per germline. This chain's CDR3 is CASSPMRGTNEKLFF. The CDR3 DNA is TGTGCCAGCAGCCCAATGAGGGGAACTAATGAAAAACTGTTTTTT. Drawing the rest from reference TRBV7-8 and TRBJ1-4, the complete variable domain is GAGVSQSPRYKVAKRGQDVALRCDPISGHVSLFWYQQALGQGPEFLTYFQNEAQLDKSGLPSDRFFAERPEGSVSTLKIQRTQQEDSAVYLCASSPMRGTNEKLFFGSGTQLSVL.

The chain is built from TRBV11-2 and TRBJ1-5, with D hard to call. The V end was cut by 0 bases, the J end by 4 bases, with 4 bases between. The germline V gene encodes CDR1 SGHAT and CDR2 FQNNGV. The CDR3 sequence is 13 residues long. The CDR3 protein is CASSLDRNQPQHF. The CDR3, as DNA: TGTGCCAGCAGCTTAGATAGGAATCAGCCCCAGCATTTT.

This clone has just a few counts. The chain is built from TRBV10-3 and TRBJ1-1; 10 bases match TRBD1. This CDR3 region has 13 residues. Unmatched junction bases numbered 7, after V lost 10 bases and J lost 5 bases. CDR1 and CDR2 from the germline V gene are ENHRY and SYGVKD. CDR3: CASRDRGSTEAFF. In DNA form, the CDR3 reads TGTGCCAGTAGGGACAGGGGAAGTACTGAAGCTTTCTTT.

The chain joins TRBV2 to TRBJ1-6; 7 nucleotides line up with TRBD1. Germline V lookup: CDR1 SNHLY, CDR2 FYNNEI. This CDR3 region has 15 residues. J gave up 5 bases and V 6 bases, and 7 bases lay outside the gene matches. CDR3 DNA sequence: TGTGCCAGCAGCGGCACCGGGACAGATAATTCACCCCTCCACTTT. It is translated as CASSGTGTDNSPLHF. Looking up the rest from reference TRBV2 and TRBJ1-6 gives the full variable domain: EPEVTQTPSHQVTQMGQEVILRCVPISNHLYFYWYRQILGQKVEFLVSFYNNEISEKSEIFDDQFSVERPDGSNFTLKIRSTKLEDSAMYFCASSGTGTDNSPLHFGNGTRLTVT.

V is TRBV19 and J is TRBJ2-5; possibly TRBD1 for D (6 bases). Looked up from germline, CDR1 is LNHDA and CDR2 is SQIVND (reference sequence). This CDR3 contains 15 residues. V lost 3 bases to trimming and J lost 3 bases, with 14 bases between them. The CDR3 sequence is CASSMGAGKKETQYF. The CDR3 DNA is TGTGCCAGTAGTATGGGGGCAGGCAAAAAAGAGACCCAGTACTTC.

The genes are TRBV4-1 and TRBJ1-4; weak D call: TRBD1 (5 bases). The CDR3 contains 14 residues. Trimming cost V 4 bases and J 8 bases, with 14 bases left between them. Germline assignment: CDR1 MGHRA and CDR2 YSYEKL. CDR3 bases: TGCGCCAGCAGCCTTGATAGGGACGGGGAAAAACTGTTTTTT. Protein sequence: CASSLDRDGEKLFF.

This chain joins TRBV2 and TRBJ2-7; TRBD2 might be the D (5 bases). The CDR3 totals 12 residues. Looked up from germline, CDR1 is SNHLY and CDR2 is FYNNEI. The CDR3 bases are TGTTCTGTGGGGAGAAGCTCCTACGAGCAGTACTTC. Its protein product is CSVGRSSYEQYF.

This sequence joins TRBV27 and TRBJ2-1; TRBD1 aligns across 7 bases. J gave up 2 bases and V 7 bases, and 8 bases lay outside the gene matches. Germline assignment: CDR1 MNHEY and CDR2 SMNVEV (reference sequence). The CDR3 totals 15 residues. The CDR3 coding sequence is TGTGCCAGCATGGCATCACAGGGGACCTACAATGAGCAGTTCTTC. This translates into CASMASQGTYNEQFF.

This chain uses TRBV19 with TRBJ1-6, with 10 bases identical to TRBD1. The CDR3 has 16 amino acids. Unmatched junction bases numbered 12, after V lost 6 bases and J lost 10 bases. CDR1 and CDR2 (germline): LNHDA, SQIVND (reference sequence). Here the CDR3 reads CASRRRGTGVQSPLHF. The CDR3, as DNA: TGTGCCAGTAGGAGGAGGGGGACAGGGGTTCAATCACCCCTCCACTTT.

The rearrangement links TRBV4-2 to TRBJ2-2; a possible D gene is TRBD1 (6 bases). The V gene lost 4 bases and the J gene lost 0 bases, with 9 bases spanning the gap. Germline CDR1 is LGHNA and CDR2 is YNFKEQ. The CDR3 is made up of 15 amino acids. CDR3 protein: CASSLWTANTGELFF. As DNA, the CDR3 is TGTGCCAGCAGCCTTTGGACAGCGAACACCGGGGAGCTGTTTTTT.

This rearrangement joins TRBV6-5 to TRBJ2-3; D remains ambiguous. V was cut by 0 bases and J by 4 bases, with 11 bases left in between. This CDR3 is 15 amino acids long. The germline V gene has CDR1 MNHEY and CDR2 SVGAGI. The CDR3 is CASSYSGVSADTQYF. In DNA, the CDR3 is TGTGCCAGCAGTTACTCGGGTGTTAGTGCAGATACGCAGTATTTT.

The CDR3 spells CASSPREDYEQYF. CDR3 DNA: TGTGCCAGCAGTCCCAGGGAAGACTACGAGCAGTACTTC. This chain connects TRBV6-5 to TRBJ2-7; perhaps TRBD1 as D (5 bases). V shed 5 bases and J shed 3 bases, with 11 bases lying between them. The germline CDR1 and CDR2 sequences are MNHEY and SVGAGI. The CDR3 has 13 amino acids.

This chain links TRBV7-9 with TRBJ2-1; D is unclear. Germline V lookup: CDR1 SEHNR, CDR2 FQNEAQ (reference sequence). The CDR3 extends over 15 amino acids. Trimming left V 9 bases short and J 0 bases short, with 15 bases between. The CDR3 protein is CASLTASYSYNEQFF. In DNA, the CDR3 is TGTGCCAGTCTGACGGCATCCTACTCCTACAATGAGCAGTTCTTC.

V gene TRBV4-2 combines with J gene TRBJ1-1; 7 nucleotides line up with TRBD1. Trimming removed 2 bases from V and 4 bases from J; junction bases left unmatched: 4. Germline V gene lookup returns CDR1 LGHNA and CDR2 YNFKEQ. The CDR3 runs to 14 residues. The CDR3 reads CASSQPAGGTEAFF. The CDR3, as DNA: TGTGCCAGCAGCCAACCGGCAGGGGGCACTGAAGCTTTCTTT.

This CDR3 reads CASREGQRIDGYTF. CDR3 sequence (DNA): TGTGCCAGCAGGGAGGGACAGAGAATTGACGGCTACACCTTC. The chain couples TRBV28 to TRBJ1-2; 7 positions match TRBD1. Germline V gives CDR1 MDHEN, CDR2 SYDVKM. CDR3 length: 14 amino acids. With V trimmed by 6 bases and J by 8 bases, 12 bases remained unmatched.

In its sample, this clone was seen a few times. The chain is built from TRBV4-1 and TRBJ2-1; 12 nucleotides line up with TRBD2. The J segment lost 9 bases and the V segment lost 3 bases, leaving 6 bases of the junction unmatched. This CDR3 has 15 residues. Germline V CDR1 and CDR2: MGHRA, YSYEKL. CDR3: CASSHGLAGIREQFF. The DNA of the CDR3 is TGCGCCAGCAGCCATGGACTAGCGGGAATTCGTGAGCAGTTCTTC.

The chain combines TRBV19 with TRBJ2-7; D not resolved. Germline CDR1 reads LNHDA; CDR2 reads SQIVND (reference sequence). Trimming pared 5 bases from V and 0 bases from J, leaving 8 bases between. The CDR3 runs 13 residues. Here the CDR3 DNA reads TGTGCCAGTAGTGCCAGGATCTCCTACGAGCAGTACTTC. Translating it yields CASSARISYEQYF.

This clone was detected a few times. The rearrangement uses TRBV19 and TRBJ2-7, with D perhaps matching TRBD1 or TRBD2 (5 bases each). In germline, CDR1 is LNHDA, CDR2 SQIVND (reference sequence). CDR3 length: 14 residues. The germline V and J ends were trimmed by 3 bases and 4 bases, with 13 bases remaining between them. The DNA of the CDR3 is TGTGCCAGTAGTATGGGGGACCTTACTTACGAGCAGTACTTC. Amino acid sequence: CASSMGDLTYEQYF.

The rearrangement links TRBV7-2 to TRBJ1-2; 7 bases are a match to TRBD1. Germline-derived CDR1 and CDR2 are SGHTA and FQGNSA. J was trimmed by 3 bases and V by 4 bases; bases with no gene match: 11. The CDR3 runs 16 residues. This CDR3 is CASSYAQQGQYYGYTF. As DNA, the CDR3 is TGTGCCAGCAGCTACGCCCAACAGGGACAGTACTATGGCTACACCTTC.

V usage is TRBV27 and J usage is TRBJ2-3; D is possibly TRBD1 (6 bases). Germline V gene lookup returns CDR1 MNHEY and CDR2 SMNVEV (reference sequence). This CDR3 has 15 residues. V was cut by 8 bases and J by 2 bases, with 17 bases left in between. CDR3 DNA: TGTGCCAGCTCCCAACAGGGAGTTTTCACAGATACGCAGTATTTT. Its translation is CASSQQGVFTDTQYF.

This clone has only one observation. The V gene is TRBV6-6, the J gene TRBJ2-7; D not certain. V gave up 4 bases and J gave up 5 bases, with 15 bases separating them. The CDR3 is 14 amino acids. The V gene's germline CDR1 is MNHNY and CDR2 SVGAGI (reference sequence). The DNA for the CDR3 is TGTGCCAGCAGTTCGGGCCCCCCGTTGGACGAGCAGTACTTC. Translating gives CASSSGPPLDEQYF.

The chain carries TRBV5-1 and TRBJ1-1, with 9 nucleotides matching TRBD1. V dropped 4 bases and J dropped 4; count of bases not matched to a gene: 8. CDR3 length equals 15 residues. CDR1 is SGHRS, CDR2 YFSETQ, per germline. Written as DNA, the CDR3 is TGCGCCAGCAGCGCCGGGGACAGGGAGGCCACTGAAGCTTTCTTT. It translates to CASSAGDREATEAFF.